This T cell receptor beta chain was sequenced during a study of T cells in localized non-small cell lung cancer. Broader study findings: Maximal T cell clonality occurred in uninvolved adjacent lung, with tumor ranking below it. Adjacent lung exhibited a median of about 57 among the 100 most abundant tumor clones. Tumor samples were not multi-region, leaving intratumor heterogeneity unexcluded.

In the case of this clone: Its antigen is unidentified.

From germline, CDR1 is WNHNN and CDR2 SYGVQD (reference sequence). With V trimmed by 9 bases and J by 6 bases, 11 bases remained unmatched. The CDR3 covers 13 residues. Clones were read by immunoSEQ multiplex PCR, and TCRdb kept only the in-frame ones, dropping some. The sample contains tens of thousands of clones, around 85% of which appear only once. The source of this sequence is a woman aged 35 to 69 with stage I lung adenocarcinoma. Specimen: peripheral blood, collected before any cancer treatment. The chain combines TRBV10-1 with TRBJ2-7; TRBD1 matches 7 bases. CDR3 sequence reads: CARRTGPAVEQYF. CDR3 nucleotide sequence: TGCGCCAGAAGGACAGGCCCCGCGGTCGAGCAGTACTTC.